The sequence of this T cell receptor (beta chain) was determined in a study of shared clonotypes between healthy human individuals. Looked up from germline, CDR1 is MNHEY and CDR2 is SVGAGI. V shed 5 bases and J shed 6 bases, with 11 bases lying between them. The CDR3 is 12 amino acids. Here immunoSEQ multiplex PCR was the method, and the copy in TCRdb shows in-frame clones only, minus some. The sample records about 600,000 clones, around 80% being singletons. This receptor was obtained from a woman aged 40 to 50 in good health. Some clones in this sample may be carry-over from other donors' samples. Material for sequencing was PBMCs. This chain connects TRBV6-5 to TRBJ2-7; D remains ambiguous. CDR3 region: CASSQVPGEQYF. The CDR3 DNA is TGTGCCAGCAGTCAAGTCCCGGGCGAGCAGTACTTC.